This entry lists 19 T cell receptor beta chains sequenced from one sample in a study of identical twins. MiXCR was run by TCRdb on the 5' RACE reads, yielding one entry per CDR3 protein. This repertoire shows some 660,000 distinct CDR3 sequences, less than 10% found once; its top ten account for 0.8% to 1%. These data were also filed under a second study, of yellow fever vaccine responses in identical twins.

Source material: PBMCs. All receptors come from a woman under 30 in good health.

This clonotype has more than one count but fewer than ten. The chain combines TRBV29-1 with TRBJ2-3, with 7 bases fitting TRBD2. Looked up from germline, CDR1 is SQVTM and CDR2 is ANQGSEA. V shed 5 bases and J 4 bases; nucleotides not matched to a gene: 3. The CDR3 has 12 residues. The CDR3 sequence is CSVFRGADTQYF. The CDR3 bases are TGCAGCGTTTTCCGGGGGGCAGATACGCAGTATTTT.

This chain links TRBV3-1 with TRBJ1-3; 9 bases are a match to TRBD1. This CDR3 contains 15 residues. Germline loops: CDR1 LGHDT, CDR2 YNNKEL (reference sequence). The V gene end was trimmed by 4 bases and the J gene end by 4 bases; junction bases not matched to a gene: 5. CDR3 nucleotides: TGTGCCAGCAGCCTTCGGACAGGGGCGGGAAACACCATATATTTT. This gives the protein CASSLRTGAGNTIYF.

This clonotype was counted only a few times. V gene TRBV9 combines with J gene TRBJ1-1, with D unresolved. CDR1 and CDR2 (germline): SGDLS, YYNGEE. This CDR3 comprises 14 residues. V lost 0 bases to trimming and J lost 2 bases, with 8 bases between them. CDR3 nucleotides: TGTGCCAGCAGCGTAGGTGGGTCCAACACTGAAGCTTTCTTT. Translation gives CASSVGGSNTEAFF.

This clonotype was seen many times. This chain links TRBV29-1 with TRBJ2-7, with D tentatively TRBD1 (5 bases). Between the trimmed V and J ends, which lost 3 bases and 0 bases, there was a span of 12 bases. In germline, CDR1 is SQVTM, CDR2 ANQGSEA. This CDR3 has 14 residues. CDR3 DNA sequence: TGCAGCGTTGACACAGGTCCTAACTCCTACGAGCAGTACTTC. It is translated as CSVDTGPNSYEQYF.

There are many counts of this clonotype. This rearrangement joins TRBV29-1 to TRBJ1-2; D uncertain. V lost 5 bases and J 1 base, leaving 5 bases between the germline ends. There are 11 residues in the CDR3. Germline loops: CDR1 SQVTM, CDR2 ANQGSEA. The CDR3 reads CSVYVNYGYTF. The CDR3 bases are TGCAGCGTTTACGTTAACTATGGCTACACCTTC.

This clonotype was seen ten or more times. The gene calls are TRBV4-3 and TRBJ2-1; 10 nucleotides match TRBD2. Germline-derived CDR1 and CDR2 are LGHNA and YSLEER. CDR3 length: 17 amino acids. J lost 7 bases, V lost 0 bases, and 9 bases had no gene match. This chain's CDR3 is CASSQDPAGGPDNEQFF. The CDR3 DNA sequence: TGCGCCAGCAGCCAAGATCCAGCGGGAGGGCCTGATAATGAGCAGTTCTTC.

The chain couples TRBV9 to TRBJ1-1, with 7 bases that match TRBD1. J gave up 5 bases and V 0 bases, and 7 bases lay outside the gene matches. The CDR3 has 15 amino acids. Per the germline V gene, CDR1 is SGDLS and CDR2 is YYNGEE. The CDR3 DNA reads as TGTGCCAGCAGCGTAGGTGGAGGGGGCGGAACTGAAGCTTTCTTT. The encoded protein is CASSVGGGGGTEAFF.

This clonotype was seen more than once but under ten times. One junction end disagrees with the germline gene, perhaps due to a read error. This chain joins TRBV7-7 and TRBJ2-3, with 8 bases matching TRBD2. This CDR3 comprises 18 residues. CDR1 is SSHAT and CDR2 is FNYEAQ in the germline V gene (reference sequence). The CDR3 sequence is CASSLGIGGAPFGDTQYF. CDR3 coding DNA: TGTGCTAGCAGCTTAGGGATCGGGGGGGCCCCTTTCGGAGATACGCAGTATTTT.

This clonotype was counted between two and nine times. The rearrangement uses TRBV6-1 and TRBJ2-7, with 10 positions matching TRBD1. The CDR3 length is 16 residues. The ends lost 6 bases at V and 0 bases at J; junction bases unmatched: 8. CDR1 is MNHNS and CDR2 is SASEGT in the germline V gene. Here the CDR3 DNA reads TGTGCCAGCAGACGACCGGGACAGGGGTTCTCCTACGAGCAGTACTTC. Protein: CASRRPGQGFSYEQYF.

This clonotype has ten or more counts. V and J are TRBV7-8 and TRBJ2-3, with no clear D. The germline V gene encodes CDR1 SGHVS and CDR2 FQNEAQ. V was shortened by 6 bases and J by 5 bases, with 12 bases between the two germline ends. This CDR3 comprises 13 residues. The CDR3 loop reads CASSYLPEDTQYF. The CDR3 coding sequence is TGTGCCAGCAGTTATTTGCCCGAAGATACGCAGTATTTT.

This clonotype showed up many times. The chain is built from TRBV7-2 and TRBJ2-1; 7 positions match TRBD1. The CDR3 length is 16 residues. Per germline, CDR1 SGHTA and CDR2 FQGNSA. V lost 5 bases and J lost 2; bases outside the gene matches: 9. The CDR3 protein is CASSPPPGQTYNEQFF. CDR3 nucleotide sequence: TGTGCCAGCAGCCCACCACCGGGACAGACCTACAATGAGCAGTTCTTC.

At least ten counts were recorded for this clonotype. The CDR3 reads CASSLALAGPNTGELFF. As DNA, the CDR3 is TGTGCCAGCAGCTTAGCTTTAGCGGGCCCGAACACCGGGGAGCTGTTTTTT. The V gene is TRBV7-9, the J gene TRBJ2-2; 7 bases agree with TRBD2. Germline V gene data show CDR1 as SEHNR and CDR2 as FQNEAQ (reference sequence). V lost 0 bases and J lost 0; bases outside the gene matches: 4. The CDR3 runs 17 residues.

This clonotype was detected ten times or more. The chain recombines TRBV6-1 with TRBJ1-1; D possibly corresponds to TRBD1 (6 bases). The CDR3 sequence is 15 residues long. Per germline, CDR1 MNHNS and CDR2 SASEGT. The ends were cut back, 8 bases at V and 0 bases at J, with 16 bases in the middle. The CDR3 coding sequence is TGTGCCAGCTCCCTCGGGCCAGGGGTGAACACTGAAGCTTTCTTT. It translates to CASSLGPGVNTEAFF.

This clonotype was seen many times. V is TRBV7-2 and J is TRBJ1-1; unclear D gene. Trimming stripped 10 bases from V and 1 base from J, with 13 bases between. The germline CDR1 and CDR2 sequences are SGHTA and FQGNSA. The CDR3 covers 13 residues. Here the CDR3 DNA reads TGTGCCACCTCGGACGGGAAGAACACTGAAGCTTTCTTT. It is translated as CATSDGKNTEAFF.

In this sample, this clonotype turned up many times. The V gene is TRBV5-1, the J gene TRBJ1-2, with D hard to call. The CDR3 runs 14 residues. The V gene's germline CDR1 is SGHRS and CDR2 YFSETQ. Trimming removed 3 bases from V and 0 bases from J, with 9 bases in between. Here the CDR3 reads CASSYSTTNYGYTF. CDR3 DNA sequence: TGCGCCAGCAGCTACTCAACCACTAACTATGGCTACACCTTC.

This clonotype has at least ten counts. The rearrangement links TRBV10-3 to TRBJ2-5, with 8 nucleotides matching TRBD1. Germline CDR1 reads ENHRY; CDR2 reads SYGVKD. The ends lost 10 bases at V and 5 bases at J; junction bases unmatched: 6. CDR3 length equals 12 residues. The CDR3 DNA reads TGTGCCACAGATGACAGGGGCGAGACCCAGTACTTC. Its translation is CATDDRGETQYF.

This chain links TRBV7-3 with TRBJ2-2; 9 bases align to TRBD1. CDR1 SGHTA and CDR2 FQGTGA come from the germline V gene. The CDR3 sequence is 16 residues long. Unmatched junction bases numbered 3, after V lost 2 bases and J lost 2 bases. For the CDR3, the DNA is TGTGCCAGCAGCTTAGGGACAGGGATAAACACCGGGGAGCTGTTTTTT. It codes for CASSLGTGINTGELFF.

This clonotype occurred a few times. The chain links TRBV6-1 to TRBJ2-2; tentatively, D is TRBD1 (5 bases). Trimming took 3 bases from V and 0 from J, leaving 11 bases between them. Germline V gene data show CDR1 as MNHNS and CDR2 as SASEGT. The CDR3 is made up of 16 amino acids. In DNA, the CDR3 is TGTGCCAGCAGTGACCTCAGACAGACGAACACCGGGGAGCTGTTTTTT. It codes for CASSDLRQTNTGELFF.

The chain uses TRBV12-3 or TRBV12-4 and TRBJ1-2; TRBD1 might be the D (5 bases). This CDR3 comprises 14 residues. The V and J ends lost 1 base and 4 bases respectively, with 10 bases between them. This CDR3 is CASSLGAGSYGYTF. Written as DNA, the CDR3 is TGTGCCAGCAGTTTAGGAGCAGGGAGCTATGGCTACACCTTC.